The source of this TCR beta chain is a study of blood T cell repertoires in COVID-19. The wider study: Donors in the United States, Italy and Spain gave samples during acute or convalescent COVID-19. Sources were T cells, B-cell-depleted T cells, or PBMCs; the material itself was cDNA or gDNA.

CDR1 SGHDT and CDR2 YYEEEE come from the germline V gene. V was pared by 0 bases and J by 9 bases, with 10 bases between. The CDR3 consists of 14 residues. This clone was detected once. Per the authors' pipeline: By means of reference gene primer amplification, nucleated cell counts were estimated. The assay was immunoSEQ multiplex PCR, and TCRdb's table has in-frame clones only and misses some. V, J and clone size were drawn from that table, and D and trimming were deduced from the DNA. This repertoire shows roughly 240,000 clones, approximately 87% found once; its top ten account for 3.5% to 5.5%. The chain is built from TRBV5-6 and TRBJ1-6, with D unresolved. Sequencing used peripheral blood. The clonotype originates from a man aged 55 to 69 who had recovered from COVID-19. CDR3 in DNA: TGTGCCAGCAGCTTGGTGCAGGCCGGTTCACCCCTCCACTTT. This gives the protein CASSLVQAGSPLHF.